This TCR beta chain was profiled in a study of T cell responses to AZD1222 COVID-19 vaccine. Findings and caveats of the study: Donors were largely white British and mainly female; clonal diversity was possibly underestimated. Spike-spanning, vaccine-associated CD4 TCRs were dominant at 160-218 and 743-854. The study identified only a handful of AZD1222 recipients as seropositive at baseline. Compared with day 0, the breadth and depth of the Spike-specific TCR repertoire rose significantly after two doses of AZD1222.

Points on this clone: The antigen is not known.

Trimming removed 6 bases from V and 3 bases from J, with 17 bases in between. Germline V lookup: CDR1 LNHDA, CDR2 SQIVND (reference sequence). The CDR3 extends over 15 amino acids. Libraries were prepared by immunoSEQ multiplex PCR; TCRdb keeps only in-frame clonotypes and omits some of them. This sample has some 150,000 clones; over 80% occur once, and the top ten carry roughly 4%. The chain couples TRBV19 to TRBJ2-5, with a weak D call TRBD2 (8 bases). This clonotype was obtained from an adult who received the MenACWY meningococcal vaccine as a control. This specimen consisted of peripheral blood, obtained 28 days after the second dose of the MenACWY control vaccine. CDR3 DNA: TGTGCCAGTAGGCCACAGGGGCGGGAGGAAGAGACCCAGTACTTC. Its translation is CASRPQGREEETQYF.